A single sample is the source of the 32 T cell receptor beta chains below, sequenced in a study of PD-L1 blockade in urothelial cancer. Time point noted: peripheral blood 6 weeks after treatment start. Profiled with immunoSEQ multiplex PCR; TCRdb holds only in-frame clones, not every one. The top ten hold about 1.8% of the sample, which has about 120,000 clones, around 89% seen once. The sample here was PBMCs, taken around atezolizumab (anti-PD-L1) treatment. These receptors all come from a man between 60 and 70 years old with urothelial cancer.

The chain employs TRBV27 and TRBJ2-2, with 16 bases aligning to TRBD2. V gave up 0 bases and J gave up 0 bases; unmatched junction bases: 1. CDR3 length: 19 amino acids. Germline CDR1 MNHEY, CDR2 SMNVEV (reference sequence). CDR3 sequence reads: CASSLSGLAGGPNTGELFF. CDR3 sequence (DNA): TGTGCCAGCAGTTTATCGGGACTAGCGGGGGGGCCGAACACCGGGGAGCTGTTTTTT.

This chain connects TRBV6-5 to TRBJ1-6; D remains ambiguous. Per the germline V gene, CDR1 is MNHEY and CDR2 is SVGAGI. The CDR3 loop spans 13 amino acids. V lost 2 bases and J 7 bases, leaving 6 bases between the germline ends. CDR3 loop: CASSYSSNSPLHF. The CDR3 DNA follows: TGTGCCAGCAGTTACAGTAGCAATTCACCCCTCCACTTT.

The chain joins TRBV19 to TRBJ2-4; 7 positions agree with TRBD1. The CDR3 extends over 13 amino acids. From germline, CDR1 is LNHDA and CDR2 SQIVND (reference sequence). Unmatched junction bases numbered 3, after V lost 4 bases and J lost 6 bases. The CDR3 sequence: CASSTGGLNIQYF. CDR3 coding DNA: TGTGCCAGTAGTACAGGGGGTCTAAACATTCAGTACTTC.

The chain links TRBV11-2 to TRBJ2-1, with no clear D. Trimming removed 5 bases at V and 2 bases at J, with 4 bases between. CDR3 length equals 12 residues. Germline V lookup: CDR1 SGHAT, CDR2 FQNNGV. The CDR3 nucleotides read TGTGCCAGCAGCCGGGCCTACAATGAGCAGTTCTTC. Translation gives CASSRAYNEQFF.

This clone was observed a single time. CDR3 loop: CASSRGSDREAFF. In nucleotides, the CDR3 is TGTGCCAGCAGCCGTGGATCTGACAGGGAGGCTTTCTTT. The chain carries TRBV11-3 and TRBJ1-1; 7 bases align to TRBD1. The CDR3 loop spans 13 amino acids. CDR1 SGHNT and CDR2 YENEEA come from the germline V gene. Trimming removed 5 bases from V and 11 bases from J; junction bases left unmatched: 11.

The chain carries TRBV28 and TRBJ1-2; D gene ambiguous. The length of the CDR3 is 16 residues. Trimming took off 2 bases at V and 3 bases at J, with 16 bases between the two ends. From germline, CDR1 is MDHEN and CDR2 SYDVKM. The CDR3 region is CASSLKPSRADYGYTF. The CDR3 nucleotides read TGTGCCAGCAGTTTAAAGCCCTCGAGGGCCGACTATGGCTACACCTTC.

This CDR3 is CASSVASDTQYF. CDR3 sequence (DNA): TGTGCCAGCAGCGTAGCTAGCGATACGCAGTATTTT. The chain combines TRBV9 with TRBJ2-3, with D perhaps matching TRBD2 (5 bases). The CDR3 spans 12 residues. The V end lost 0 bases, the J end lost 6 bases, and 5 bases lay between the germline ends. Germline CDR1 reads SGDLS; CDR2 reads YYNGEE.

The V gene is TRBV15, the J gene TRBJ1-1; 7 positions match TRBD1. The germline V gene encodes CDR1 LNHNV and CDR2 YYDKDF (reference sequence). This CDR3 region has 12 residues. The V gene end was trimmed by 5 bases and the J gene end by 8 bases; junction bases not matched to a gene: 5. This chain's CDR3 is CATSEGAGEAFF. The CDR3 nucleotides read TGTGCCACCAGCGAGGGGGCAGGCGAAGCTTTCTTT.

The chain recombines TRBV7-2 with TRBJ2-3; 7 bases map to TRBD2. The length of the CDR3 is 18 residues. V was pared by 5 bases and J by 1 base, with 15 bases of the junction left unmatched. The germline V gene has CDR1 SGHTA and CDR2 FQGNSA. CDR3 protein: CASSLRLAQPLGTDTQYF. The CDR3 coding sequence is TGTGCCAGCAGCCTTAGACTAGCTCAGCCCCTTGGCACAGATACGCAGTATTTT. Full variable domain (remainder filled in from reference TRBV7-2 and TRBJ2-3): GAGVSQSPSNKVTEKGKDVELRCDPISGHTALYWYRQSLGQGLEFLIYFQGNSAPDKSGLPSDRFSAERTGGSVSTLTIQRTQQEDSAVYLCASSLRLAQPLGTDTQYFGPGTRLTVL.

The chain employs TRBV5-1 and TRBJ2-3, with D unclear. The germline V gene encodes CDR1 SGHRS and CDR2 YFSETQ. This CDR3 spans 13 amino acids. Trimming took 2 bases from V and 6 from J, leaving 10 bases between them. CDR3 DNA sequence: TGCGCCAGCAGCTTCCCACAAACGGATACGCAGTATTTT. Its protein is CASSFPQTDTQYF.

The CDR3 DNA reads TGTGCCAGCAGTTTAAACAGAGGGACAGGGAGGCACGAGCAGTACTTC. Its translation is CASSLNRGTGRHEQYF. This chain joins TRBV27 and TRBJ2-7; 9 bases are a match to TRBD1. CDR1 and CDR2 from the germline V gene are MNHEY and SMNVEV (reference sequence). This CDR3 region has 16 residues. V lost 2 bases and J lost 5; bases outside the gene matches: 10.

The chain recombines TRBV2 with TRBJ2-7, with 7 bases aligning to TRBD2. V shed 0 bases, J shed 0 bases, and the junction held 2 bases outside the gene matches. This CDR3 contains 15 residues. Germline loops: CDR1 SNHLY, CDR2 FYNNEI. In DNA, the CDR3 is TGTGCCAGCAGTGAAGCTAGCGGGTCCTCCTACGAGCAGTACTTC. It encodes CASSEASGSSYEQYF.

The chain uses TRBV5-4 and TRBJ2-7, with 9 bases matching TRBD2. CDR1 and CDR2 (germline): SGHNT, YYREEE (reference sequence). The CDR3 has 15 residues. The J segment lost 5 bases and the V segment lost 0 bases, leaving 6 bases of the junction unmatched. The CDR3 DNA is TGTGCCAGCAGCTTGGAGGAGCGGGGGGCCCACGAGCAGTACTTC. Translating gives CASSLEERGAHEQYF.

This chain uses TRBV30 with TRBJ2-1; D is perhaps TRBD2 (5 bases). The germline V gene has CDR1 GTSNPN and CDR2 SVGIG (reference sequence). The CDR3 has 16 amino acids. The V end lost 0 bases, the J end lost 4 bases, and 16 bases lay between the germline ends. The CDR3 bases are TGTGCCTGGAGTGTACCCAGCGGCGTTAATTACAATGAGCAGTTCTTC. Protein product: CAWSVPSGVNYNEQFF.

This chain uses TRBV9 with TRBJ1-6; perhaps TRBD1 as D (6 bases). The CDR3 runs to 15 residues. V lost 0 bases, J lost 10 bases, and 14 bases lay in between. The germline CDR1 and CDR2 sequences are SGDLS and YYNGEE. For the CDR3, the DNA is TGTGCCAGCAGCGTAGCCCCACAGGGTCTGTCACCCCTCCACTTT. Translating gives CASSVAPQGLSPLHF.

The DNA of the CDR3 is TGTGCCAGCAGCCGAGGTGGCAGGGGAAATCAGCCCCAGCATTTT. It encodes CASSRGGRGNQPQHF. The gene calls are TRBV7-9 and TRBJ1-5, with D perhaps matching TRBD1 (6 bases). Per germline, CDR1 SEHNR and CDR2 FQNEAQ (reference sequence). This CDR3 has 15 residues. The V end was cut by 5 bases, the J end by 4 bases, with 15 bases between.

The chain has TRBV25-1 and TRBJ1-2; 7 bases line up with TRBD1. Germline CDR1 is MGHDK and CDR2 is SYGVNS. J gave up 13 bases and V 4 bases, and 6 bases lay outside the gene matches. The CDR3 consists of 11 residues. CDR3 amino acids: CASSVQGNVTF. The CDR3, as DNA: TGTGCCAGCAGTGTACAGGGGAATGTCACCTTC.

In DNA, the CDR3 is TGCGCCAGCAGCTTCCTCACTAGCGGGAGAGCGTACGAGCAGTACTTC. Translating it yields CASSFLTSGRAYEQYF. The rearrangement uses TRBV5-1 and TRBJ2-7; 11 nucleotides agree with TRBD2. V lost 2 bases, J lost 4 bases, and 8 bases stayed unmatched. The CDR3 has 16 residues. Germline V gives CDR1 SGHRS, CDR2 YFSETQ.

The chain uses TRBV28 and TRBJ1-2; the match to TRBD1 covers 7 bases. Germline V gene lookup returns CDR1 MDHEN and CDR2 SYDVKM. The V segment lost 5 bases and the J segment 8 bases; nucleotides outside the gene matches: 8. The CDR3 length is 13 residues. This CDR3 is CASSQGVANGYTF. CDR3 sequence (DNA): TGTGCCAGCAGTCAGGGGGTAGCTAACGGCTACACCTTC.

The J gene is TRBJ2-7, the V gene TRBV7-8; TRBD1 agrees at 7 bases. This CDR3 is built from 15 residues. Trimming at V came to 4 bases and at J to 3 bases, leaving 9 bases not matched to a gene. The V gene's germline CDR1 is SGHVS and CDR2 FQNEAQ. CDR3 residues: CASSSDRAPSYEQYF. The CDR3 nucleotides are TGTGCCAGCAGCTCCGACAGGGCCCCTAGCTACGAGCAGTACTTC.

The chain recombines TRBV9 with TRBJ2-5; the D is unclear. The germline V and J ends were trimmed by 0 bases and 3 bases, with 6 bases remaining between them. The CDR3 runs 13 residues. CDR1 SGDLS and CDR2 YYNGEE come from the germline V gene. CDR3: CASSVGAEETQYF. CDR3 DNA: TGTGCCAGCAGCGTAGGTGCGGAAGAGACCCAGTACTTC.

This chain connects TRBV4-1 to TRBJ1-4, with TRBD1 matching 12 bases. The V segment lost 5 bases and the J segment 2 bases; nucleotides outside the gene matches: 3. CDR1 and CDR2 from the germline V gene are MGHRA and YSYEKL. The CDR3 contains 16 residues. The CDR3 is CASSKGQGATNEKLFF. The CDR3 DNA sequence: TGCGCCAGCAGCAAGGGACAGGGGGCTACTAATGAAAAACTGTTTTTT.

CDR3 sequence (DNA): TGTGCCAGCAGCCCTGGCGGGGCCCTCCAAGAGACCCAGTACTTC. Its protein is CASSPGGALQETQYF. The J gene is TRBJ2-5, the V gene TRBV7-3; possible D gene TRBD2, 6 bases. From germline, CDR1 is SGHTA and CDR2 FQGTGA. Trimming shortened V by 5 bases and J by 1 base, and 14 bases separated the two germline ends. The CDR3 consists of 15 residues.

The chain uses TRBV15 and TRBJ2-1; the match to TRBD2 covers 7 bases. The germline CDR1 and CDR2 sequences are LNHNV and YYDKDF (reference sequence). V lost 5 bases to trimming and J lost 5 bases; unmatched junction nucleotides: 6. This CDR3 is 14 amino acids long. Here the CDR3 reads CATSFSGPNNEQFF. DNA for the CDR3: TGTGCCACCAGCTTTAGCGGGCCCAACAATGAGCAGTTCTTC. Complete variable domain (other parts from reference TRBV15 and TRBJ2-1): DAMVIQNPRYQVTQFGKPVTLSCSQTLNHNVMYWYQQKSSQAPKLLFHYYDKDFNNEADTPDNFQSRRPNTSFCFLDIRSPGLGDTAMYLCATSFSGPNNEQFFGPGTRLTVL.

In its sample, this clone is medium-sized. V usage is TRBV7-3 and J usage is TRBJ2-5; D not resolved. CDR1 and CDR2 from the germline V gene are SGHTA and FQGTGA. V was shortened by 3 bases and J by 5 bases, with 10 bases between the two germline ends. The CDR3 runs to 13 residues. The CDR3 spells CASSFSVGETQYF. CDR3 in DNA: TGTGCCAGCAGCTTTTCTGTCGGGGAGACCCAGTACTTC.

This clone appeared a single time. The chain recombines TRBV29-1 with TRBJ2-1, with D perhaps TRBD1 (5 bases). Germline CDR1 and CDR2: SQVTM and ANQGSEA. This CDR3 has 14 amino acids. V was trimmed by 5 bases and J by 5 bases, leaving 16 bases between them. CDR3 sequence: CSVIFAGRNNEQFF. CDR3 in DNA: TGCAGCGTTATCTTCGCAGGGCGAAACAATGAGCAGTTCTTC.

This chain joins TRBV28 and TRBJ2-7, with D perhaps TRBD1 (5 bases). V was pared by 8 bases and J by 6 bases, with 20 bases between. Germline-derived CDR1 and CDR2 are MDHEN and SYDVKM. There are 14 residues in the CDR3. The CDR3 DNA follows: TGTGCCAGCTTCCCAGGGCTCGTTTTTAGCGAGCAGTACTTC. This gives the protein CASFPGLVFSEQYF.

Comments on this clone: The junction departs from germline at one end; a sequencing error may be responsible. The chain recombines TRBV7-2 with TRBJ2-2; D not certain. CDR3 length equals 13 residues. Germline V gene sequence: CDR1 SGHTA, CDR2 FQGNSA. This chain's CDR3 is CASSLRYAGELFF. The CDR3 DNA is TGTGCCAGCAGCTTGAGGTACGCCGGAGAGCTGTTTTTT.

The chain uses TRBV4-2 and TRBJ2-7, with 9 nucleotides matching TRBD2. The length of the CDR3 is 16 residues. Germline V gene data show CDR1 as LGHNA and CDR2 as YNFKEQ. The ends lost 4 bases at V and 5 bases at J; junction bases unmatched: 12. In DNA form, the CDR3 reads TGTGCCAGCAGCCCCGATTTCGGCGGGAGGGGAGACGAGCAGTACTTC. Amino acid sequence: CASSPDFGGRGDEQYF.

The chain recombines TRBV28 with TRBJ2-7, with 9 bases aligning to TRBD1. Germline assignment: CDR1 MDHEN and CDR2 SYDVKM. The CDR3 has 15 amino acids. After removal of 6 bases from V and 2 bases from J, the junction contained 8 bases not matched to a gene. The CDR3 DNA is TGTGCCAGCAGCAATTTCGGGACAGGGCCCTACGAGCAGTACTTC. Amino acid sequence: CASSNFGTGPYEQYF.

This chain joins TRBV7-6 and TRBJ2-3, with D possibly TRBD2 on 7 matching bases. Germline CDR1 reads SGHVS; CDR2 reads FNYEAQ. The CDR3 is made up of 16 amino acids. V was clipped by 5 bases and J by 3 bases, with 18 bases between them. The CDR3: CASSPQGRGQTDTQYF. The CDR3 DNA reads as TGTGCCAGCAGCCCTCAGGGGAGGGGTCAAACAGATACGCAGTATTTT.

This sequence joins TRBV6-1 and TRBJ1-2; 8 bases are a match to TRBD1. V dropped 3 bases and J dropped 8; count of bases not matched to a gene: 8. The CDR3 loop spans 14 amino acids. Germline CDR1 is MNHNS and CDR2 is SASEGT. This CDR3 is CASSDRGRLQGYTF. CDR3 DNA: TGTGCCAGCAGTGACAGGGGGCGCTTGCAAGGCTACACCTTC.